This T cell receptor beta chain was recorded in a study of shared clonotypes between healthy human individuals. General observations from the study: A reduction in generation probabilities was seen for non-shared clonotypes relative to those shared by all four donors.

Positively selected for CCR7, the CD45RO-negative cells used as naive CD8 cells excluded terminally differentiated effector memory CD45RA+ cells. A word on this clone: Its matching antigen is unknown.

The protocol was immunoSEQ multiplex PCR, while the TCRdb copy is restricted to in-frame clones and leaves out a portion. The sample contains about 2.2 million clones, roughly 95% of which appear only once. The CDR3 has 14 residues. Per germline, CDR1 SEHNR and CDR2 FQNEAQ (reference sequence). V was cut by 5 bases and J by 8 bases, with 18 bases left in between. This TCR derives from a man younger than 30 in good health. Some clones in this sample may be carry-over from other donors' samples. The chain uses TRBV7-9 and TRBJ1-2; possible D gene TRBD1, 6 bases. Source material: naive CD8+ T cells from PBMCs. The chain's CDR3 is CASSPTGNPWGYTF. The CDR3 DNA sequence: TGTGCCAGCAGCCCAACAGGGAACCCGTGGGGCTACACCTTC.